One sample yielded the 21 T cell receptor beta chains listed below, sequenced in a study of vaccination effects on CD4 cells after COVID-19. This table comes from immunoSEQ multiplex PCR, and its TCRdb copy is limited to in-frame clones, with some not included. The sample has tens of thousands of clones, 74% seen once. What these receptors recognize is not known. Following 10 days of culture, CD4+ T cells were isolated. Vaccine administered to participants consisted of two doses of either BNT162b2 or mRNA-1273. The sample here was CD4+ T cells from PBMCs cultured without peptide, taken after COVID-19 vaccination. All receptors come from a human donor who received a COVID-19 vaccine.

V is TRBV2 and J is TRBJ1-2; D remains unclear. The germline gives CDR1 SNHLY, CDR2 FYNNEI. The length of the CDR3 is 15 residues. Between the trimmed V and J ends, which lost 3 bases and 0 bases, there was a span of 11 bases. The CDR3 DNA is TGTGCCAGCAGTGAGATGGGCGGAACTAACTATGGCTACACCTTC. Amino acid sequence: CASSEMGGTNYGYTF.

The V gene is TRBV15, the J gene TRBJ1-4, with 12 bases that match TRBD1. The V and J ends lost 5 bases and 10 bases, in that order; junction bases with no gene match: 5. The CDR3 is 14 residues long. Germline CDR1 and CDR2: LNHNV and YYDKDF (reference sequence). In nucleotides, the CDR3 is TGTGCCACCAGCGGCTGGGACAGGGGGCGAAAACTGTTTTTT. Translation gives CATSGWDRGRKLFF.

V and J are TRBV19 and TRBJ2-2; D unclear. Germline V gene data show CDR1 as LNHDA and CDR2 as SQIVND (reference sequence). Trimming took off 6 bases at V and 1 base at J, with 9 bases between the two ends. This CDR3 region has 14 residues. For the CDR3, the DNA is TGTGCCAGTAGCCCTAGAAAGAACACCGGGGAGCTGTTTTTT. Its translation is CASSPRKNTGELFF.

V gene TRBV11-3 combines with J gene TRBJ1-1, with 7 bases matching TRBD1. Germline trimming cut 8 bases from V and 2 bases from J; bases unmatched to any gene: 11. CDR3 length: 15 amino acids. The V gene's germline CDR1 is SGHNT and CDR2 YENEEA. Here the CDR3 reads CASLTGVFQNTEAFF. DNA for the CDR3: TGTGCCAGCCTCACAGGGGTCTTTCAAAACACTGAAGCTTTCTTT.

The chain joins TRBV11-1 to TRBJ2-7; D call uncertain. This CDR3 is 13 amino acids long. Trimming removed 1 base at V and 0 bases at J, with 4 bases between. Germline values: CDR1 SGHAT, CDR2 FQDESV (reference sequence). The CDR3 nucleotides read TGTGCCAGCAGCTTAGGCAGCTCCTACGAGCAGTACGTC. Translating gives CASSLGSSYEQYV.

J is TRBJ2-4 and V is TRBV2, with 9 bases aligning to TRBD2. The CDR3 loop spans 16 amino acids. V was pared by 4 bases and J by 10 bases, with 14 bases of the junction left unmatched. CDR1 and CDR2 (germline): SNHLY, FYNNEI. The CDR3 coding sequence is TGTGCCAGCAGTGGAGAAGCGGGGGGCTTCGGGGGGATTCAGTACTTC. Its translation: CASSGEAGGFGGIQYF.

The gene calls are TRBV7-2 and TRBJ2-1, with D maybe TRBD2 (7 bases). The CDR3 loop spans 12 amino acids. Trimming stripped 11 bases from V and 8 bases from J, with 16 bases between. The germline V gene has CDR1 SGHTA and CDR2 FQGNSA. The CDR3 is CAGGGAGDEQFF. CDR3 DNA sequence: TGTGCCGGAGGGGGGGCCGGCGATGAGCAGTTCTTC.

The chain couples TRBV2 to TRBJ1-1; no clear D gene. CDR1 is SNHLY and CDR2 is FYNNEI in the germline V gene. The CDR3 is 12 residues long. V was cut by 4 bases and J by 0 bases, with 3 bases left in between. CDR3 nucleotides: TGTGCCAGCAGTGTAGTGAACACTGAAGCTTTCTTT. It translates to CASSVVNTEAFF.

The rearrangement joins TRBV24-1 to TRBJ2-3, with TRBD1 matching over 9 bases. With 5 bases clipped from V and 5 bases from J, the junction kept 7 bases outside the gene matches. This CDR3 region has 15 residues. Germline V gene data show CDR1 as KGHDR and CDR2 as SFDVKD. CDR3 nucleotide sequence: TGTGCCACCAGTGCCCCGACAGGGGGAGGAGATACGCAGTATTTT. Translated: CATSAPTGGGDTQYF.

The chain joins TRBV18 to TRBJ2-1, with 11 nucleotides matching TRBD1. The CDR3 length is 17 residues. The V gene's germline CDR1 is KGHSH and CDR2 LQKENI. The J segment lost 7 bases and the V segment lost 0 bases, leaving 8 bases of the junction unmatched. The CDR3 is CASSPPWGTGGVNEQFF. DNA for the CDR3: TGTGCCAGCTCACCACCTTGGGGGACAGGGGGAGTAAATGAGCAGTTCTTC. Full variable domain (outside the CDR3, taken from reference TRBV18 and TRBJ2-1): NAGVMQNPRHLVRRRGQEARLRCSPMKGHSHVYWYRQLPEEGLKFMVYLQKENIIDESGMPKERFSAEFPKEGPSILRIQQVVRGDSAAYFCASSPPWGTGGVNEQFFGPGTRLTVL.

The chain recombines TRBV5-1 with TRBJ1-5; D is unclear. The V end was cut by 0 bases, the J end by 6 bases, with 7 bases between. CDR1 is SGHRS and CDR2 is YFSETQ in the germline V gene. There are 13 residues in the CDR3. The CDR3 DNA reads TGCGCCAGCAGCTTGGCCCTTGGTCAGCCCCAGCATTTT. Translation gives CASSLALGQPQHF. The full variable domain, with the rest looked up from reference TRBV5-1 and TRBJ1-5, is KAGVTQTPRYLIKTRGQQVTLSCSPISGHRSVSWYQQTPGQGLQFLFEYFSETQRNKGNFPGRFSGRQFSNSRSEMNVSTLELGDSALYLCASSLALGQPQHFGDGTRLSIL.

The chain recombines TRBV27 with TRBJ1-6; possible D gene TRBD1, 5 bases. The CDR3 sequence is 14 residues long. Trimming took off 5 bases at V and 8 bases at J, with 13 bases between the two ends. Germline V gives CDR1 MNHEY, CDR2 SMNVEV (reference sequence). The CDR3 reads CASSRDPRDSPLHF. The DNA of the CDR3 is TGTGCCAGCAGTAGAGATCCCAGGGATTCACCCCTCCACTTT.

The chain is built from TRBV7-9 and TRBJ2-6, with TRBD1 as a possible D gene (6 bases). Germline CDR1 SEHNR, CDR2 FQNEAQ (reference sequence). The ends were cut back, 7 bases at V and 3 bases at J, with 10 bases in the middle. CDR3 length: 14 amino acids. The CDR3 loop reads CASTPGDGANVLTF. For the CDR3, the DNA is TGTGCCAGCACCCCAGGGGATGGGGCCAACGTCCTGACTTTC.

V and J are TRBV9 and TRBJ2-3; D is perhaps TRBD2 (6 bases). This CDR3 comprises 15 residues. V gave up 1 base and J gave up 1 base, with 10 bases separating them. Germline CDR1 and CDR2: SGDLS and YYNGEE. In nucleotides, the CDR3 is TGTGCCAGCAGCGTATTGACTAGAGGCACAGATACGCAGTATTTT. It codes for CASSVLTRGTDTQYF.

The rearrangement joins TRBV5-1 to TRBJ1-4; tentatively, D is TRBD1 (5 bases). V shed 0 bases and J shed 7 bases, with 10 bases lying between them. The germline gives CDR1 SGHRS, CDR2 YFSETQ. This CDR3 has 14 residues. The CDR3 DNA is TGCGCCAGCAGCTTGGGTGGGGGACGTGAAAAACTGTTTTTT. It encodes CASSLGGGREKLFF. The full variable domain, rest sourced from reference TRBV5-1 and TRBJ1-4, is KAGVTQTPRYLIKTRGQQVTLSCSPISGHRSVSWYQQTPGQGLQFLFEYFSETQRNKGNFPGRFSGRQFSNSRSEMNVSTLELGDSALYLCASSLGGGREKLFFGSGTQLSVL.

In this sample, this clone turned up a few times. This chain uses TRBV19 with TRBJ2-3; the match to TRBD1 covers 10 bases. In germline, CDR1 is LNHDA, CDR2 SQIVND (reference sequence). Trimming took 6 bases from V and 3 from J; bases not matched to a gene: 6. This CDR3 region has 15 residues. The CDR3 bases are TGTGCCAGTAGGAGGGACAGGGGCCGGACAGATACGCAGTATTTT. This encodes CASRRDRGRTDTQYF.

The chain employs TRBV7-2 and TRBJ1-1; 7 nucleotides match TRBD1. After removal of 3 bases from V and 1 base from J, the junction contained 5 bases not matched to a gene. Germline V lookup: CDR1 SGHTA, CDR2 FQGNSA. The CDR3 runs 15 residues. The CDR3 region is CASSLRRGQNTEAFF. In DNA form, the CDR3 reads TGTGCCAGCAGCTTGAGGAGGGGGCAGAACACTGAAGCTTTCTTT. Together with reference TRBV7-2 and TRBJ1-1, the CDR3 gives the full variable domain: GAGVSQSPSNKVTEKGKDVELRCDPISGHTALYWYRQSLGQGLEFLIYFQGNSAPDKSGLPSDRFSAERTGGSVSTLTIQRTQQEDSAVYLCASSLRRGQNTEAFFGQGTRLTVV.

The chain links TRBV6-6 to TRBJ1-1; D is ambiguous. Germline lookup yields CDR1 MNHNY and CDR2 SVGAGI (reference sequence). The germline V and J ends were trimmed by 4 bases and 2 bases, with 8 bases remaining between them. The length of the CDR3 is 13 residues. The CDR3 DNA reads as TGTGCCAGCAGTTCGCCGACAAACACTGAAGCTTTCTTT. It translates to CASSSPTNTEAFF.

This chain joins TRBV29-1 and TRBJ2-3, with TRBD1 identical over 9 bases. This CDR3 comprises 16 residues. J gave up 0 bases and V 5 bases, and 9 bases lay outside the gene matches. Germline CDR1 SQVTM, CDR2 ANQGSEA. DNA for the CDR3: TGCAGCGTTCTGACAGGGGGTTACTCTAGCACAGATACGCAGTATTTT. The encoded protein is CSVLTGGYSSTDTQYF.

V is TRBV4-3 and J is TRBJ1-6; no clear D gene. The CDR3 extends over 16 amino acids. Trimming removed 1 base at V and 0 bases at J, with 7 bases between. CDR1 is LGHNA and CDR2 is YSLEER in the germline V gene. The CDR3 DNA follows: TGCGCCAGCAGCCAAGGGGGAAGCTCCTATAATTCACCCCTCCACTTT. It codes for CASSQGGSSYNSPLHF.

V gene TRBV10-2 combines with J gene TRBJ1-1; no clear D gene. The CDR3 is 14 residues long. From germline, CDR1 is WSHSY and CDR2 SAAADI. The germline V and J ends were trimmed by 3 bases and 0 bases, with 8 bases remaining between them. CDR3 region: CASSDHILNTEAFF. DNA for the CDR3: TGCGCCAGCAGTGACCACATCTTGAACACTGAAGCTTTCTTT.